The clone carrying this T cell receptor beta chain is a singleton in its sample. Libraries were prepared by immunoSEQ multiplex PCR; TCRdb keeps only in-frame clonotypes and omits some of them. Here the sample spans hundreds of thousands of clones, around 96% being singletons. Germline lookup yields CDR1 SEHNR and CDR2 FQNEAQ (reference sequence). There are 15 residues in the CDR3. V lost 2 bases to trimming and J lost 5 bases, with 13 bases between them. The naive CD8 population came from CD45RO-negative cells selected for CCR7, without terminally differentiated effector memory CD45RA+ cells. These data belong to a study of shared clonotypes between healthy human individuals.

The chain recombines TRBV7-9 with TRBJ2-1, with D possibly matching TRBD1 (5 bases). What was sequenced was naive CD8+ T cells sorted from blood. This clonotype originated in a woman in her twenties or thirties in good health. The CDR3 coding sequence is TGTGCCAGCAGCTTAACCAGGGTCACCGACAATGAGCAGTTCTTC. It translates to CASSLTRVTDNEQFF.